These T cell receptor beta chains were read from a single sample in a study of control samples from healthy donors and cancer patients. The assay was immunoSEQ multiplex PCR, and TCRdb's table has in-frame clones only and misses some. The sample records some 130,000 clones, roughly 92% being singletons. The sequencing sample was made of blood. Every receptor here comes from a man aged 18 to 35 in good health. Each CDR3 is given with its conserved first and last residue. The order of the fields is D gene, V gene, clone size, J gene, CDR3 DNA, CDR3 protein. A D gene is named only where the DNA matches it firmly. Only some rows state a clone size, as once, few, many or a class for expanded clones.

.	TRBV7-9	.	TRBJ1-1	TGTGCCAGCAGCTTAGTCTGGAGGGGTCCACACACTGAAGCTTTCTTT	CASSLVWRGPHTEAFF
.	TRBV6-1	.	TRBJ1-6	TGTGCCAGCAGTGAATGGGCAGGGGTGAATTCACCCCTCCACTTT	CASSEWAGVNSPLHF
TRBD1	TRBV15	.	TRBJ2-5	TGTGCCACCAGCAGTGATGGCAGGGGGCAAGAGACCCAGTACTTC	CATSSDGRGQETQYF
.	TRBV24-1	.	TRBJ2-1	TGTGCCACCAGTGAGGGCTGTAATGAGCAGTTCTTC	CATSEGCNEQFF
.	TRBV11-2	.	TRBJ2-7	TGTGCCAGCAGCTCCGGGGGCTCCTCCTACGAGCAGTACTTC	CASSSGGSSYEQYF
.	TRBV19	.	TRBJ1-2	TGTGCCAGTAGTGTTCCAGGAGCCCCCCCGCCTTTTGGCTACACCTTC	CASSVPGAPPPFGYTF
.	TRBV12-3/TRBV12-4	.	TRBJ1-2	TGTGCCAGCAGTCGAAGTAACTATGGCTACACCTTC	CASSRSNYGYTF
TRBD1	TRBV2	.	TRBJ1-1	TGTGCCAGCAGTTGGACAGGGGCGGACACTGAAGCTTTCTTT	CASSWTGADTEAFF
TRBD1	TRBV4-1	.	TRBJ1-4	TGCGCCAGCAGAGTGCAGGGGGCGGCTAATGAAAAACTGTTTTTT	CASRVQGAANEKLFF
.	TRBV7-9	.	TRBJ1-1	TGTGCCAGCAGCTCTGAAGCTTTCTTT	CASSSEAFF
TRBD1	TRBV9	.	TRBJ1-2	TGTGCCAGCAGCGTATTACCAGGGGGCGATGGCTACACCTTC	CASSVLPGGDGYTF
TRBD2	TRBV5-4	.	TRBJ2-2	TGTGCCAGCAGCGGACTAGGCGGTCCCGGGGAGCTGTTTTTT	CASSGLGGPGELFF
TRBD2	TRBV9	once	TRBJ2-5	TGTGCCAGCAGCGGAGGACTAGTCTACCAAGAGACCCAGTACTTC	CASSGGLVYQETQYF
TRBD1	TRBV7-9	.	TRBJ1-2	TGTGCCAGCAGCTTAAGGGGACAGAACTATGGCTACACCTTC	CASSLRGQNYGYTF
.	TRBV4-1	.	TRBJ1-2	TGCGCCAGCAGCCAAAACAGGGACTATGGCTACACCTTC	CASSQNRDYGYTF
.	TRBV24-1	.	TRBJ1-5	TGTGCCACCAGTGAATACACACGAGGGGTTAGGGATAGCAATCAGCCCCAGCATTTT	CATSEYTRGVRDSNQPQHF
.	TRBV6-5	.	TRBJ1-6	TGTGCCACATTCGGTTCTCGGTTTTCACCCCTCCACTTT	CATFGSRFSPLHF
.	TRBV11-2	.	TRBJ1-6	TGTGCCAGCAGCTTAGGCCGCGGGGCGAGCTCCTATAATTCACCCCTCCACTTT	CASSLGRGASSYNSPLHF
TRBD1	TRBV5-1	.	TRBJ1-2	TGCGCCAGCAGCTTCGGAGACAGGGCGACGAAAGGCTACACCTTC	CASSFGDRATKGYTF
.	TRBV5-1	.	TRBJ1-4	TGCGCCAGCAGCTTGGATACAGGGAGGGGTGAAAAACTGTTTTTT	CASSLDTGRGEKLFF
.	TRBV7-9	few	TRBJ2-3	TGTGCCAGCAGCTTACGAGTAGATACGCAGTATTTT	CASSLRVDTQYF
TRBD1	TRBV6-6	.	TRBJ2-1	TGTGCCAGCATCTCTGTGGGACAGGGAAACAATGAGCAGTTCTTC	CASISVGQGNNEQFF
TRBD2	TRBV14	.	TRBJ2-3	TGTGCCAGCAGCCAAGGATACCTAGCGGGGGGCCTTCGCCCTAGCACAGATACGCAGTATTTT	CASSQGYLAGGLRPSTDTQYF
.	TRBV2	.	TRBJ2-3	TGTGCCAGCGAGGGACACATCACAGATACGCAGTATTTT	CASEGHITDTQYF
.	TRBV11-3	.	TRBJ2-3	TGTGCCAGCAGCTTAGGCCGACCGGGGTTGGGAGATACGCAGTATTTT	CASSLGRPGLGDTQYF
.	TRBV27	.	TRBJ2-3	TGTGCCAGCAGGCTGTCCACTGGAGCTAGCACAGATACGCAGTATTTT	CASRLSTGASTDTQYF
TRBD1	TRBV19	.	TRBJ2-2	TGTGCCAGTAGTGTCTCCGGGACAGGGTGGACCGGGGAGCTGTTTTTT	CASSVSGTGWTGELFF
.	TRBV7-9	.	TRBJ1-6	TGTGCCAGCAGCGGAGTGGGCTCCTATAATTCACCCCTCCACTTT	CASSGVGSYNSPLHF
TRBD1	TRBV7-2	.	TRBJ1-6	TGTGCCAGCAGCTCGAGACAGGGGGTCAATTCACCCCTCCACTTT	CASSSRQGVNSPLHF
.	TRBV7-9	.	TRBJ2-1	TGTGCCAGCAGCACCATTGGGGGGGCAGACAATGAGCAGTTCTTC	CASSTIGGADNEQFF
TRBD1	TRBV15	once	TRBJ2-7	TGTGCCACCAGCACTGGACAGGGGGCGGTCGAGCAGTACTTC	CATSTGQGAVEQYF
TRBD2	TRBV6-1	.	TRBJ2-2	TGTGCCAGCAGTGAAAAATGGGGGGGGACCGGGGAGCTGTTTTTT	CASSEKWGGTGELFF
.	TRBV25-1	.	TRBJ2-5	TGTGCCAGCAGAGCCCCCGCAGGCAGGTCGAGGGAGACCCAGTACTTC	CASRAPAGRSRETQYF
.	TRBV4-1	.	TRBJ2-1	TGCGCCAGCAGCCAAGATAGACTACGAGACAATGAGCAGTTCTTC	CASSQDRLRDNEQFF
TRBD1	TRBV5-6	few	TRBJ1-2	TGTGCCAGCAGCTTTGAGGGGGCGGTTGGCTACACCTTC	CASSFEGAVGYTF
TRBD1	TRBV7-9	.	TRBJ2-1	TGTGCCAGCAGCTTGGGACAGGGATCCTACAATGAGCAGTTCTTC	CASSLGQGSYNEQFF
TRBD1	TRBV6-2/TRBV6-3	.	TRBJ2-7	TGTGCCAGCAGTTACCGGACAGGGGATTACTACGAGCAGTACTTC	CASSYRTGDYYEQYF
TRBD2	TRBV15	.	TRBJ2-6	TGTGCCACCAGCAGAGATCCTTGGCTGTTAGCGGGGGGTAGTGGGGCCAACGTCCTGACTTTC	CATSRDPWLLAGGSGANVLTF
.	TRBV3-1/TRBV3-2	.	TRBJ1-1	TGTGCCAGCAGCCAAGTATGGGGGAGAGTCACTGAAGCTTTCTTT	CASSQVWGRVTEAFF
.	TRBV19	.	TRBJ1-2	TGTGCCAGTAGTATCGGGAAGGGGTATGGCTACACCTTC	CASSIGKGYGYTF
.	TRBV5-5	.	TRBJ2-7	TGTGCCAGCAGCTTCCCCGAGAGCCACGAGCAGTACTTC	CASSFPESHEQYF
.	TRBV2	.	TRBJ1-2	TGTGCCAGCAGTCGCCCCCTAGGATCGGGCTACACCTTC	CASSRPLGSGYTF
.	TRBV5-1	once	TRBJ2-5	TGCGCCAGCAGCTTGGAACCCTCTCAGGCGACCCAGTACTTC	CASSLEPSQATQYF
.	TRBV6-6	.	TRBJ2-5	TGTGCCAGCAGTTACTCGAGGCAGCAAGAGACCCAGTACTTC	CASSYSRQQETQYF
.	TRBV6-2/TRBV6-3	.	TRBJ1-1	TGTGCCAGCAGTTCTGACCCACTTGGGGCTTTCTTT	CASSSDPLGAFF
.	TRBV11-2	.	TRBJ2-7	TGTGCCAGCAGCTCGGACCGATACGAGCAGTACTTC	CASSSDRYEQYF
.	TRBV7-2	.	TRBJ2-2	TGTGCCAGCAGCTTTCCGACCGGGGAGCTGTTTTTT	CASSFPTGELFF
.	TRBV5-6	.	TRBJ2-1	TGTGCCAGCAGCTTATTAGTCTACAATGAGCAGTTCTTC	CASSLLVYNEQFF
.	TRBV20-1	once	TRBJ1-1	TGCAGTGCTAGTTATGCAGCATTAATGAACACTGAAGCTTTCTTT	CSASYAALMNTEAFF
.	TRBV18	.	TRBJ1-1	TGTGCCAGCTCACCCTTAACAGGGCACATGAACACTGAAGCTTTCTTT	CASSPLTGHMNTEAFF
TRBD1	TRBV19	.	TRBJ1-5	TGTGCCAGTAGTTTCTTCCGACAGGGAAGCAAGCCCCAGCATTTT	CASSFFRQGSKPQHF
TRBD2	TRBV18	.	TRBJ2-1	TGTGCCAGCTCACGACGGACTAGCGACTACAATGAGCAGTTCTTC	CASSRRTSDYNEQFF
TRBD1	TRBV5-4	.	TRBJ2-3	TGTGCCATCAGACAGGGGGGGAAGACGCAGTATTTT	CAIRQGGKTQYF
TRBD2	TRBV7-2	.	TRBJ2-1	TGTGCCAGCAGCCCATGGACTAGCGGAAATGAGCAGTTCTTC	CASSPWTSGNEQFF
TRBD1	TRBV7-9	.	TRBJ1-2	TGTGCCAGCGGACCGCCGGGACAGAGGATGGACTATGGCTACACCTTC	CASGPPGQRMDYGYTF
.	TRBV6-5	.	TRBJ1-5	TGTGCCAGCAGTTACTCCCTCGTGTGGCCCCAGCATTTT	CASSYSLVWPQHF